The 15 T cell receptor beta chains reported below all come from one sample, sequenced in a study of memory CD4+ T cells and cytomegalovirus serostatus. Measured with immunoSEQ multiplex PCR; TCRdb has only the in-frame clones, and not every one. The repertoire consists of 35,000 to 50,000 clones, with 70% to 80% occurring once and the leading ten covering 5% to 7%. Single viable CD3+CD4+CD8-CD45RO+ cells were sorted as the memory CD4+ T cells. The sample taken for sequencing was memory CD4+ T cells from blood. The receptors derive from an adult in good health and CMV-seronegative.

Here the CDR3 reads CATELVETQYF. The CDR3 DNA is TGTGCCACCGAATTGGTGGAGACCCAGTACTTC. This chain joins TRBV7-9 and TRBJ2-5, with D unclear. The V end was cut by 10 bases, the J end by 5 bases, with 11 bases between. Germline loops: CDR1 SEHNR, CDR2 FQNEAQ (reference sequence). CDR3 length equals 11 residues.

The chain joins TRBV7-2 to TRBJ1-1; 7 bases line up with TRBD1. The V gene's germline CDR1 is SGHTA and CDR2 FQGNSA. The CDR3 contains 13 residues. The J segment lost 8 bases and the V segment lost 6 bases, leaving 9 bases of the junction unmatched. The chain's CDR3 is CASSLNQGEEAFF. CDR3 in DNA: TGTGCCAGCAGTTTAAACCAGGGGGAAGAAGCTTTCTTT.

This chain connects TRBV7-2 to TRBJ2-2, with 8 bases fitting TRBD1. V trimming: 1 base; J trimming: 5 bases; junction bases outside the gene matches: 6. Germline V gene sequence: CDR1 SGHTA, CDR2 FQGNSA. The CDR3 extends over 16 amino acids. The CDR3 loop is CASSLGTGLRTGELFF. The CDR3 nucleotides read TGTGCCAGCAGCTTAGGGACAGGGTTAAGGACCGGGGAGCTGTTTTTT. Together with reference TRBV7-2 and TRBJ2-2, the CDR3 gives the full variable domain: GAGVSQSPSNKVTEKGKDVELRCDPISGHTALYWYRQSLGQGLEFLIYFQGNSAPDKSGLPSDRFSAERTGGSVSTLTIQRTQQEDSAVYLCASSLGTGLRTGELFFGEGSRLTVL.

The chain links TRBV5-1 to TRBJ2-2; 12 bases are a match to TRBD2. Germline V gene sequence: CDR1 SGHRS, CDR2 YFSETQ. The CDR3 has 22 residues. V lost 3 bases and J lost 4; bases outside the gene matches: 22. The CDR3 nucleotides read TGCGCCAGCAGCTCGCAAGGTCCCGATTGGGAACTAGCGGGAGGTGTCACCGGGGAGCTGTTTTTT. Its translation: CASSSQGPDWELAGGVTGELFF.

The chain couples TRBV7-8 to TRBJ2-2; D is undetermined. Germline assignment: CDR1 SGHVS and CDR2 FQNEAQ. The CDR3 is 15 residues long. The V and J ends lost 2 bases and 0 bases respectively, with 7 bases between them. CDR3: CASSLTRTNTGELFF. For the CDR3, the DNA is TGTGCCAGCAGCTTAACCAGGACGAACACCGGGGAGCTGTTTTTT.

The rearrangement uses TRBV28 and TRBJ2-3, with TRBD2 as a possible D gene (6 bases). Germline CDR1 MDHEN, CDR2 SYDVKM. Trimming pared 6 bases from V and 6 bases from J, leaving 16 bases between. This CDR3 is 14 amino acids long. The CDR3: CASSMASGVDTQYF. In DNA form, the CDR3 reads TGTGCCAGCAGCATGGCGTCGGGAGTGGATACGCAGTATTTT.

The J gene is TRBJ1-5, the V gene TRBV30; perhaps TRBD1 as D (5 bases). The germline V gene encodes CDR1 GTSNPN and CDR2 SVGIG (reference sequence). V was clipped by 1 base and J by 2 bases, with 9 bases between them. The CDR3 consists of 14 residues. The CDR3 nucleotides are TGTGCCTGGAGTGCCGGAGGGGGCAATCAGCCCCAGCATTTT. Protein sequence: CAWSAGGGNQPQHF.

The DNA of the CDR3 is TGTGCCTGGGACAGGAATCGAGGAAACACCATATATTTT. Amino acid sequence: CAWDRNRGNTIYF. The chain links TRBV30 to TRBJ1-3; TRBD1 might be the D (6 bases). The germline V gene encodes CDR1 GTSNPN and CDR2 SVGIG (reference sequence). The CDR3 contains 13 residues. Trimming took off 5 bases at V and 4 bases at J, with 12 bases between the two ends. The entire variable domain, with the rest obtained from reference TRBV30 and TRBJ1-3, is as follows: SQTIHQWPATLVQPVGSPLSLECTVEGTSNPNLYWYRQAAGRGLQLLFYSVGIGQISSEVPQNLSASRPQDRQFILSSKKLLLSDSGFYLCAWDRNRGNTIYFGEGSWLTVV.

The V gene is TRBV28, the J gene TRBJ2-3, with D tentatively TRBD2 (6 bases). Trimming stripped 3 bases from V and 3 bases from J, with 19 bases between. Per germline, CDR1 MDHEN and CDR2 SYDVKM. The CDR3 is 17 amino acids. The CDR3 protein is CASSFEVWGEKTDTQYF. In DNA form, the CDR3 reads TGTGCCAGCAGTTTCGAGGTCTGGGGGGAGAAGACAGATACGCAGTATTTT.

This chain joins TRBV7-2 and TRBJ2-1; TRBD2 matches 12 bases. The CDR3 covers 16 residues. Losses at the gene ends were 4 bases for V and 7 bases for J; bases not matched to a gene: 8. The germline CDR1 and CDR2 sequences are SGHTA and FQGNSA. The DNA of the CDR3 is TGTGCCAGCAGCTCCCCGACTAGCGGGAGAGGGAATGAGCAGTTCTTC. Residues: CASSSPTSGRGNEQFF.

This chain connects TRBV9 to TRBJ2-2, with TRBD1 matching over 8 bases. J was trimmed by 2 bases and V by 4 bases; bases with no gene match: 7. This CDR3 spans 16 amino acids. From germline, CDR1 is SGDLS and CDR2 YYNGEE. The CDR3 DNA sequence: TGTGCCAGCAGCACCCGGGACAGGAGAAACACCGGGGAGCTGTTTTTT. As protein: CASSTRDRRNTGELFF.

The rearrangement links TRBV5-5 to TRBJ2-1; 7 nucleotides line up with TRBD1. The germline gives CDR1 SGHKS, CDR2 YYEKEE (reference sequence). With 0 bases clipped from V and 14 bases from J, the junction kept 8 bases outside the gene matches. This CDR3 is 13 amino acids long. Here the CDR3 DNA reads TGTGCCAGCAGCTTGGGTCCAGGGGGATCGGAGTTCTTC. This codes for CASSLGPGGSEFF.

By its share, this clone is medium-sized. The chain employs TRBV5-1 and TRBJ1-1, with D possibly matching TRBD1 (5 bases). The CDR3 length is 12 residues. Germline V gene lookup returns CDR1 SGHRS and CDR2 YFSETQ. V was clipped by 4 bases and J by 7 bases, with 11 bases between them. In nucleotides, the CDR3 is TGCGCCAGCAGCCAAGACAGCTATGAAGCTTTCTTT. As protein: CASSQDSYEAFF.

The gene calls are TRBV5-1 and TRBJ2-3; D is unclear. Germline V gene lookup returns CDR1 SGHRS and CDR2 YFSETQ. The CDR3 extends over 14 amino acids. V lost 1 base and J 2 bases, leaving 8 bases between the germline ends. The CDR3 loop reads CASSLMGFTDTQYF. Here the CDR3 DNA reads TGCGCCAGCAGCTTGATGGGGTTCACAGATACGCAGTATTTT.

V usage is TRBV19 and J usage is TRBJ2-7; D not certain. This CDR3 comprises 14 residues. Germline-derived CDR1 and CDR2 are LNHDA and SQIVND (reference sequence). V dropped 4 bases and J dropped 0 bases, with 10 bases sitting between them. Written as DNA, the CDR3 is TGTGCCAGTAGTACTACATTGAGCTCCTACGAGCAGTACTTC. It yields the protein CASSTTLSSYEQYF.